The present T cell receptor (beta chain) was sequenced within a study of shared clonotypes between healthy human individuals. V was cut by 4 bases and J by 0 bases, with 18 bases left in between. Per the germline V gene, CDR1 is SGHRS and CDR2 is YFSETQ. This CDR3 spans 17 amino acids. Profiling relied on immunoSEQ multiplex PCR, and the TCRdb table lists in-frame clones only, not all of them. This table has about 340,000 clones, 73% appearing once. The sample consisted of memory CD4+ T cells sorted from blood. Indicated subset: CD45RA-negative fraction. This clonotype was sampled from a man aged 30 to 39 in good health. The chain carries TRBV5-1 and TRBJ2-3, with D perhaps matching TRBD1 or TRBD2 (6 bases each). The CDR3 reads CASSRVGRTASTDTQYF. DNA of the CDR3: TGCGCCAGCAGCCGCGTAGGGAGGACAGCTAGCACAGATACGCAGTATTTT.